These 5 T cell receptor beta chains originate from one sample sequenced in a study of PD-L1 blockade in urothelial cancer. The time point: pretreatment peripheral blood. Sequencing was performed with immunoSEQ multiplex PCR; in TCRdb, only in-frame clones are kept and a portion is missing. Of roughly 63,000 clones listed, 81% are singletons. The starting material was PBMCs, obtained around atezolizumab (anti-PD-L1) treatment. These receptors were collected from a man between 65 and 80 years old with urothelial cancer.

J is TRBJ2-5 and V is TRBV20-1; D is unclear. CDR3 length equals 11 residues. CDR1 and CDR2 (germline): DFQATT, SNEGSKA (reference sequence). V was pared by 5 bases and J by 4 bases, with 8 bases between. The CDR3 loop is CSADPGETQYF. Here the CDR3 DNA reads TGCAGTGCTGATCCGGGAGAGACCCAGTACTTC.

The chain employs TRBV7-6 and TRBJ2-1, with D possibly TRBD2 on 6 matching bases. This CDR3 is built from 14 residues. The ends were cut back, 0 bases at V and 10 bases at J, with 13 bases in the middle. From germline, CDR1 is SGHVS and CDR2 FNYEAQ. In DNA form, the CDR3 reads TGTGCCAGCAGCTTAGCGGAGGGTGTGGGGGAGCAGTTCTTC. This sequence encodes CASSLAEGVGEQFF.

This chain links TRBV19 with TRBJ2-1; D perhaps matches TRBD2 (7 bases). V was trimmed by 8 bases and J by 9 bases, leaving 14 bases between them. Germline values: CDR1 LNHDA, CDR2 SQIVND (reference sequence). The CDR3 contains 12 residues. The chain's CDR3 is CASGGASFEQFF. The CDR3 DNA reads TGTGCCAGTGGGGGGGCTTCGTTTGAGCAGTTCTTC.

V gene TRBV11-2 combines with J gene TRBJ1-1, with 10 positions matching TRBD1. CDR3 length: 16 residues. CDR1 is SGHAT, CDR2 FQNNGV, per germline. Trimming took 5 bases from V and 1 from J; bases not matched to a gene: 7. CDR3 DNA sequence: TGTGCCAGCAGCCTCGACAGGGGGCGGGGGAACACTGAAGCTTTCTTT. Translation gives CASSLDRGRGNTEAFF.

V is TRBV6-1 and J is TRBJ1-1; TRBD1 agrees at 7 bases. From germline, CDR1 is MNHNS and CDR2 SASEGT. V was pared by 3 bases and J by 5 bases, with 6 bases of the junction left unmatched. The CDR3 loop spans 14 amino acids. Here the CDR3 DNA reads TGTGCCAGCAGTGACAGGGGGGTCGGGACTGAAGCTTTCTTT. It translates to CASSDRGVGTEAFF.